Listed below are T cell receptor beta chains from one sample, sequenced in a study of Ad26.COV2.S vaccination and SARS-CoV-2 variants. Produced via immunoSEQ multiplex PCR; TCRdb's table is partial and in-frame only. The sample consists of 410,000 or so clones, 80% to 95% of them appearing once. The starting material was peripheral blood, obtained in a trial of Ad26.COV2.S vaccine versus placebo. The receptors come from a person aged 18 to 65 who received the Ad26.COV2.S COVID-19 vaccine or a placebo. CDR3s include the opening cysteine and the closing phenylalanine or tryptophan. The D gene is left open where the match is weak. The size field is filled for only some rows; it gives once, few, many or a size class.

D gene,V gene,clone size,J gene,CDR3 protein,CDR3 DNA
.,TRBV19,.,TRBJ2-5,CASSMIWGLEETQYF,TGTGCCAGTAGTATGATCTGGGGGCTGGAGGAGACCCAGTACTTC
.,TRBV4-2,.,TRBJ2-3,CASSQGHPSGDTQYF,TGTGCCAGCAGCCAAGGACACCCGTCGGGAGATACGCAGTATTTT
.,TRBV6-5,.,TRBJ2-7,CASSYGQGGTYEQYF,TGTGCCAGCAGTTACGGGCAGGGAGGAACTTACGAGCAGTACTTC
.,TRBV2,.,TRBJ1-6,CASSDRVDSPLHF,TGTGCCAGCAGTGACAGGGTGGATTCACCCCTCCACTTT
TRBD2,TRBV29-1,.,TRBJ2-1,CSVARVAGGPSYNEQFF,TGCAGCGTTGCGAGGGTAGCGGGAGGGCCCTCCTACAATGAGCAGTTCTTC
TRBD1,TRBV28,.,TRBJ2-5,CASGDRARETQYF,TGTGCCAGCGGGGACAGGGCCCGCGAGACCCAGTACTTC
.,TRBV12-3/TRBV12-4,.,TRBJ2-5,CASTQRGETQYF,TGTGCCAGCACCCAGCGAGGGGAGACCCAGTACTTC
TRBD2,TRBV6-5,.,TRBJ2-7,CASRTSGSSYEQYF,TGTGCCAGCAGGACTAGCGGGAGCTCCTACGAGCAGTACTTC
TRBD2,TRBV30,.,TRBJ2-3,CAIAGTSGRRTQYF,TGTGCCATAGCCGGGACTAGCGGGAGGCGTACGCAGTATTTT
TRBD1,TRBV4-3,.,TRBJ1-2,CASSPDDRGSIYGYTF,TGCGCCAGCAGCCCGGATGACAGGGGGAGTATCTATGGCTACACCTTC
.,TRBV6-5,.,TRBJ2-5,CASSHSVKETQYF,TGTGCCAGCAGTCACAGCGTGAAAGAGACCCAGTACTTC
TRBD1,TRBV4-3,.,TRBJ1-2,CASSQLTGGYGYTF,TGCGCCAGCAGCCAATTAACAGGGGGCTATGGCTACACCTTC
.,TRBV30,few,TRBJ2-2,CAWSTLEVGELFF,TGTGCCTGGAGTACACTAGAGGTCGGGGAGCTGTTTTTT
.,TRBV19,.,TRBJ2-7,CASSLQGGPYEQYF,TGTGCCAGTAGTTTACAGGGAGGGCCCTACGAGCAGTACTTC
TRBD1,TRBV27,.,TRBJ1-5,CASNPPSNRGLQPQHF,TGTGCCAGCAATCCGCCCTCAAACAGGGGGCTTCAGCCCCAGCATTTT
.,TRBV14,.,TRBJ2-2,CASSQSGTANTGELFF,TGTGCCAGCAGCCAATCCGGGACTGCGAACACCGGGGAGCTGTTTTTT
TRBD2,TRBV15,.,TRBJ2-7,CATSSRERGFEQYF,TGTGCCACCAGCAGTCGCGAGCGGGGTTTTGAGCAGTACTTC
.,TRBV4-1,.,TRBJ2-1,CASSLRVGGSYNEQFF,TGCGCCAGCAGCCTGCGAGTAGGCGGCTCCTACAATGAGCAGTTCTTC
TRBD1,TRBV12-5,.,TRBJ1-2,CASAKGTGGFYYGYTF,TGTGCTAGCGCCAAGGGGACAGGGGGCTTTTACTATGGCTACACCTTC
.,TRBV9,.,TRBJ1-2,CASSVDSNYGYTF,TGTGCCAGCAGCGTCGACAGTAACTATGGCTACACCTTC
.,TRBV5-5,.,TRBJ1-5,CASSPGRGANQPQHF,TGTGCCAGCAGCCCCGGGAGGGGAGCAAATCAGCCCCAGCATTTT
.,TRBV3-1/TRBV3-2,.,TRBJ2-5,CASSPNHGGGETQYF,TGTGCCAGCAGCCCAAATCACGGGGGTGGAGAGACCCAGTACTTC
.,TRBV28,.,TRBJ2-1,CASSFRLDSPSSYNEQFF,TGTGCCAGCAGTTTTCGTCTAGACTCTCCAAGCTCCTACAATGAGCAGTTCTTC
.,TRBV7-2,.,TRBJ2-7,CATSYQSGAYEQYF,TGTGCCACCTCCTATCAATCAGGGGCCTACGAGCAGTACTTC
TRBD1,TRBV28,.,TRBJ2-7,CASSLAGQGRNSF,TGTGCCAGCAGTTTAGCAGGACAGGGACGAAACTCCTTC
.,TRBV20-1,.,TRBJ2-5,CSAIPLDTQYF,TGCAGTGCTATCCCCCTCGACACCCAGTACTTC
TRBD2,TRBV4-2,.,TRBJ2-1,CASSQGEGGRNEQFF,TGTGCCAGCAGCCAAGGTGAGGGAGGGCGGAATGAGCAGTTCTTC
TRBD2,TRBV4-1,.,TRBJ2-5,CASSQEAGLAGTQYF,TGCGCCAGCAGCCAAGAGGCCGGACTAGCAGGGACCCAGTACTTC
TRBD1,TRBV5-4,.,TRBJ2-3,CASSSGQVVWSDTQYF,TGTGCCAGCAGCTCTGGACAGGTTGTTTGGTCAGATACGCAGTATTTT
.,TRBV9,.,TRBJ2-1,CASSGKSSYNEQFF,TGTGCCAGCAGCGGCAAAAGCTCCTACAATGAGCAGTTCTTC
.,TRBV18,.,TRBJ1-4,CASSPPERAELFF,TGTGCCAGCTCACCACCGGAGAGGGCGGAACTGTTTTTT
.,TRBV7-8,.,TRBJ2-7,CASSLDGTWGEQYF,TGTGCCAGCAGCTTAGACGGGACCTGGGGTGAGCAGTACTTC